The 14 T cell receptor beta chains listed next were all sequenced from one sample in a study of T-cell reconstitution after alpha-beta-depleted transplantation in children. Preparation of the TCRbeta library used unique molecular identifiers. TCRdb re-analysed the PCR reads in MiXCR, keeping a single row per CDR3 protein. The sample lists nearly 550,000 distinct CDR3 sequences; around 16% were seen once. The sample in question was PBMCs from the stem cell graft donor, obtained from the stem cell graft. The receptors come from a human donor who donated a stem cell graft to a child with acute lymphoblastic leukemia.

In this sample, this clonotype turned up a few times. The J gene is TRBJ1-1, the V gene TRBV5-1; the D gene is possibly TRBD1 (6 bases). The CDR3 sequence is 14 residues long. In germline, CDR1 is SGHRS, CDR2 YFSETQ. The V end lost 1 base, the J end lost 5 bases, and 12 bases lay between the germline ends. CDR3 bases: TGCGCCAGCAGCTTGCAAACAGGGTTGACTGAAGCTTTCTTT. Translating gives CASSLQTGLTEAFF.

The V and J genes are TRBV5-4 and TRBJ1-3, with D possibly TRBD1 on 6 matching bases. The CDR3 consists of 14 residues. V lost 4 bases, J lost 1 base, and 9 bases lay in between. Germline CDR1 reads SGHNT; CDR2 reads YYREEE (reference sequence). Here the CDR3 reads CASSRGGSGNTIYF. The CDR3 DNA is TGTGCCAGCAGCAGAGGGGGTTCTGGAAACACCATATATTTT.

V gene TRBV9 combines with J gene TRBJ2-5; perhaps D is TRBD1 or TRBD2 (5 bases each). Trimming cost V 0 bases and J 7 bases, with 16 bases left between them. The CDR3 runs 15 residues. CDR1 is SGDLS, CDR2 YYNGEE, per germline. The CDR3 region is CASSVEARGDATQYF. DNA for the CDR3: TGTGCCAGCAGCGTAGAGGCCCGAGGGGACGCGACCCAGTACTTC.

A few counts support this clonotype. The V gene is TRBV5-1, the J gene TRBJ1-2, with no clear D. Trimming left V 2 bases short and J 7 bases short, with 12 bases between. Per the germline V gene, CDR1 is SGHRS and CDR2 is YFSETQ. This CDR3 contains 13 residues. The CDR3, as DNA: TGCGCCAGCAGCTTCGGTCTTGGGTCTGGCTACACCTTC. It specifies CASSFGLGSGYTF.

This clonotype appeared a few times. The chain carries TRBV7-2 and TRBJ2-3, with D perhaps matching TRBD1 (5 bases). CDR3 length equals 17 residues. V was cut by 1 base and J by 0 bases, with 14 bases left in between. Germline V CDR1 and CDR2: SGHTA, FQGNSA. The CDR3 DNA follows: TGTGCCAGCAGCTTAGGGTTCAGGGCGGTGAGCACAGATACGCAGTATTTT. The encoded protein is CASSLGFRAVSTDTQYF.

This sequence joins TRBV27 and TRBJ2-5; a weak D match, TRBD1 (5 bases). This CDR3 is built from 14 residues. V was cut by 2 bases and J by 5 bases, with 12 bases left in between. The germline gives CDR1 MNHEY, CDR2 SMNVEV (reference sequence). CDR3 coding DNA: TGTGCCAGCAGTTTAATGGGGCCAGCCGAGACCCAGTACTTC. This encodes CASSLMGPAETQYF.

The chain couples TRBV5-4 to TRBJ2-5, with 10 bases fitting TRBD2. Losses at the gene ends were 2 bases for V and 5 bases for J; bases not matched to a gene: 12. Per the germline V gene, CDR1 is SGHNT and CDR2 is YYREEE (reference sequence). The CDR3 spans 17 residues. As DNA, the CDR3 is TGTGCCAGCAGCTTAAGTATGCTAGCGGGAGTTGAGGAGACCCAGTACTTC. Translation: CASSLSMLAGVEETQYF.

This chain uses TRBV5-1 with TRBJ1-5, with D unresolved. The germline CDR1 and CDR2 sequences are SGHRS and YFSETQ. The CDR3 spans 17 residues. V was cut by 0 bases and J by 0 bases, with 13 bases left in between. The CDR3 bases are TGCGCCAGCAGCTTGGCATGTAGGTTTGATAGCAATCAGCCCCAGCATTTT. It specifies CASSLACRFDSNQPQHF.

The CDR3 loop reads CTIGTSGRYEQFF. The CDR3 nucleotides read TGCACCATTGGGACTAGCGGGAGGTATGAGCAGTTCTTC. The chain has TRBV20-1 and TRBJ2-1; 15 nucleotides align to TRBD2. The CDR3 consists of 13 residues. From germline, CDR1 is DFQATT and CDR2 SNEGSKA (reference sequence).

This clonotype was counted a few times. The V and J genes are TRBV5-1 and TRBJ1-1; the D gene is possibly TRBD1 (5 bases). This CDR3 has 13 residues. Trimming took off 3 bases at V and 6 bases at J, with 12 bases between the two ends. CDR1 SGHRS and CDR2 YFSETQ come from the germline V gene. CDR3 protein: CASSSPGKAEAFF. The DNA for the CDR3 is TGCGCCAGCAGCTCCCCAGGGAAGGCTGAAGCTTTCTTT. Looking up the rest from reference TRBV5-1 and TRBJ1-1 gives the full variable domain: KAGVTQTPRYLIKTRGQQVTLSCSPISGHRSVSWYQQTPGQGLQFLFEYFSETQRNKGNFPGRFSGRQFSNSRSEMNVSTLELGDSALYLCASSSPGKAEAFFGQGTRLTVV.

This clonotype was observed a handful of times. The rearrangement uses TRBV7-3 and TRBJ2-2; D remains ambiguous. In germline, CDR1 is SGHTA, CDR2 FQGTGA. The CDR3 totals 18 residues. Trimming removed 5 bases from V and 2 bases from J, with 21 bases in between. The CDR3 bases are TGTGCCAGCAGCCCTCTTGGGCTTTCCAACTTTAACACCGGGGAGCTGTTTTTT. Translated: CASSPLGLSNFNTGELFF.

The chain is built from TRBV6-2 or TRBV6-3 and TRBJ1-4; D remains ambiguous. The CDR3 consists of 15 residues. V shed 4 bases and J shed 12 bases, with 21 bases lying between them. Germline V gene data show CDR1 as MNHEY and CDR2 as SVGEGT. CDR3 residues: CASSSGPPGSFQLFF. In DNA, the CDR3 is TGTGCCAGCAGTTCAGGCCCGCCAGGAAGCTTTCAACTGTTTTTT.

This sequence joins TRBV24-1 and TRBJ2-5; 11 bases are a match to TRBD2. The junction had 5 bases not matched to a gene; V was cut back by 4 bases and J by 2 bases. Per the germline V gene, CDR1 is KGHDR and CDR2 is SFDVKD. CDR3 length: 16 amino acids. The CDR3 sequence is CATSDTGTSGQETQYF. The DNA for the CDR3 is TGTGCCACCAGTGACACCGGGACTAGCGGACAAGAGACCCAGTACTTC.

The CDR3 here is CATSQGEYGYTF. DNA for the CDR3: TGTGCCACCAGCCAAGGGGAGTATGGCTACACCTTC. The V gene is TRBV15, the J gene TRBJ1-2, with D possibly being TRBD1 (5 bases). The germline gives CDR1 LNHNV, CDR2 YYDKDF (reference sequence). This CDR3 has 12 residues. V shed 5 bases and J shed 5 bases, with 9 bases lying between them. The full variable domain, rest sourced from reference TRBV15 and TRBJ1-2, is DAMVIQNPRYQVTQFGKPVTLSCSQTLNHNVMYWYQQKSSQAPKLLFHYYDKDFNNEADTPDNFQSRRPNTSFCFLDIRSPGLGDTAMYLCATSQGEYGYTFGSGTRLTVV.